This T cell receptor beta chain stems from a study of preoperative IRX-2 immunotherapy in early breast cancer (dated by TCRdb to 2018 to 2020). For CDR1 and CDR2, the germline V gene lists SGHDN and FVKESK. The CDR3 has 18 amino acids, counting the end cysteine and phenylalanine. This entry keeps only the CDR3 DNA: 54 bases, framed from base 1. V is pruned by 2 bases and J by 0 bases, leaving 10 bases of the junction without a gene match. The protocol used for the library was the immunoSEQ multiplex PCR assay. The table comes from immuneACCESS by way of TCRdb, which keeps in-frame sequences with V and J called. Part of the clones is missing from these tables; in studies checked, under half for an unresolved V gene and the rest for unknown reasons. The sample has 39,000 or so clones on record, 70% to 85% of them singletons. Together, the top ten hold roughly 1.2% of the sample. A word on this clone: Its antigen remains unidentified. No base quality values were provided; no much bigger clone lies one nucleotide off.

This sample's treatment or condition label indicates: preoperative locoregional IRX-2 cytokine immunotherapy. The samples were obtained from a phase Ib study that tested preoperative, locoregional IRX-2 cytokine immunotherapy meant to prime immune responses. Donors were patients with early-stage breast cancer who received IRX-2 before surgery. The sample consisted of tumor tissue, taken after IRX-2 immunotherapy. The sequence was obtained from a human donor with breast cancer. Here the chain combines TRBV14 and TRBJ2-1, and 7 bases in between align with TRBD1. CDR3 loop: CASSQLATGVSSYNEQFF. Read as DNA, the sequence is TGTGCCAGCAGCCAACTGGCAACAGGGGTTAGCTCCTACAATGAGCAGTTCTTC.